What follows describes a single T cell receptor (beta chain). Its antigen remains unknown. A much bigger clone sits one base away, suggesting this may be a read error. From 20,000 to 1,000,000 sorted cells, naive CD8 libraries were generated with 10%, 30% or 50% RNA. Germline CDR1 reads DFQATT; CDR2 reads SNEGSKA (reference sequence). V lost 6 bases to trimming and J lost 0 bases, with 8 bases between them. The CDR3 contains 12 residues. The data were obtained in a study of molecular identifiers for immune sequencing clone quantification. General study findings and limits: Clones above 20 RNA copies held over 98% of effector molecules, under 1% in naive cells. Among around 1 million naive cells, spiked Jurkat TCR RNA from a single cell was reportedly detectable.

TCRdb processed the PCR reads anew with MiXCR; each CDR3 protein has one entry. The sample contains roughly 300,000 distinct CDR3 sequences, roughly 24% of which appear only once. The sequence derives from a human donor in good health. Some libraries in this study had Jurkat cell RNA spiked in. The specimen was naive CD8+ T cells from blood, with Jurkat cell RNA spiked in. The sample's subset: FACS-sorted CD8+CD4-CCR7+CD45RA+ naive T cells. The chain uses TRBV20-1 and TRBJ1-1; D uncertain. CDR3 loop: CSAHGMNTEAFF. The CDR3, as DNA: TGCAGTGCCCACGGAATGAACACTGAAGCTTTCTTT.